This T cell receptor beta chain appears in the sequencing data of a study of T cells after yellow fever vaccination. V gave up 3 bases and J gave up 4 bases; unmatched junction bases: 10. This CDR3 contains 15 residues. Germline V gives CDR1 DFQATT, CDR2 SNEGSKA (reference sequence). Overall study findings and caveats: Subsequent to the booster, the majority of primary-vaccination clones reappeared (roughly 95% CD4, about 90% CD8).

TCRdb re-analysed the 5' RACE reads in MiXCR, keeping a single row per CDR3 protein. The sample records hundreds of thousands of distinct CDR3 sequences, around an eighth being singletons. This clonotype was detected many times. Its antigen is not identified. This chain uses TRBV20-1 with TRBJ2-3; 7 bases are a match to TRBD1. The source of this sequence is a man under 40 who received the YFV17D yellow fever vaccine. The sequencing used PBMCs, collected on the day of the yellow fever booster vaccination. The CDR3 nucleotides read TGCAGTGCTAGCGGCGGACCCAGGGGGTCAGATACGCAGTATTTT. Its translation: CSASGGPRGSDTQYF.